Presented here are 32 T cell receptor beta chains from one specimen sequenced in a study of long-term antiretroviral therapy in people with HIV. Researchers ran immunoSEQ v3.0 at survey level. Only in-frame clones appear in the TCRdb table, and some are missing; sequencing was by immunoSEQ multiplex PCR. The table has approximately 25,000 clones, 88% seen once. Sample: unsorted PBMCs, taken more than 4.3 years after starting antiretroviral therapy. These TCRs come from a man aged 30-40 years with HIV.

This clone showed up just once. The chain combines TRBV9 with TRBJ2-2; 14 bases align to TRBD2. Germline CDR1 is SGDLS and CDR2 is YYNGEE. V lost 3 bases and J lost 5; bases outside the gene matches: 9. The CDR3 sequence is 18 residues long. This CDR3 is CASSAIGGTSGGTGELFF. Written as DNA, the CDR3 is TGTGCCAGCAGCGCGATTGGAGGGACTAGCGGGGGTACCGGGGAGCTGTTTTTT.

V and J are TRBV6-1 and TRBJ1-5; no reliable D call. This CDR3 is built from 13 residues. The germline V gene has CDR1 MNHNS and CDR2 SASEGT. The V and J ends lost 8 bases and 3 bases respectively, with 11 bases between them. CDR3: CASGSDPNQPQHF. CDR3 DNA: TGTGCCAGCGGGTCAGACCCCAATCAGCCCCAGCATTTT.

The gene calls are TRBV6-6 and TRBJ1-2; D uncertain. This CDR3 spans 12 amino acids. Trimming stripped 5 bases from V and 4 bases from J, with 8 bases between. Per the germline V gene, CDR1 is MNHNY and CDR2 is SVGAGI (reference sequence). The CDR3, as DNA: TGTGCCAGCAGTGACGCCTCCTATGGCTACACCTTC. As protein: CASSDASYGYTF.

The chain combines TRBV5-1 with TRBJ2-1; tentative D call: TRBD2 (5 bases). Per the germline V gene, CDR1 is SGHRS and CDR2 is YFSETQ. The V gene lost 7 bases and the J gene lost 6 bases, with 11 bases spanning the gap. The CDR3 spans 12 residues. CDR3 sequence: CASAFGGNEQFF. CDR3 nucleotides: TGCGCCAGCGCCTTCGGAGGCAATGAGCAGTTCTTC.

The rearrangement joins TRBV2 to TRBJ2-3; D is possibly TRBD1 or TRBD2 (5 bases each). V lost 6 bases to trimming and J lost 2 bases, with 12 bases between them. Germline CDR1 and CDR2: SNHLY and FYNNEI. This CDR3 has 14 amino acids. The CDR3 sequence: CASSAGTNTDTQYF. CDR3 nucleotides: TGTGCCAGCAGCGCCGGGACCAACACAGATACGCAGTATTTT.

This chain links TRBV7-9 with TRBJ1-5, with TRBD1 as a possible D gene (6 bases). This CDR3 has 13 residues. Germline-derived CDR1 and CDR2 are SEHNR and FQNEAQ (reference sequence). V was cut by 5 bases and J by 2 bases, with 7 bases left in between. CDR3 coding DNA: TGTGCCAGCAGCCCAGGGGGCAATCAGCCCCAGCATTTT. As protein: CASSPGGNQPQHF.

This rearrangement joins TRBV6-5 to TRBJ1-5; TRBD1 might be the D (5 bases). The CDR3 is 11 residues long. Germline CDR1 is MNHEY and CDR2 is SVGAGI. The ends were cut back, 4 bases at V and 10 bases at J, with 8 bases in the middle. In DNA form, the CDR3 reads TGTGCCAGCAGTTCGCAGGGACCCCAGCATTTT. Translated, it gives CASSSQGPQHF.

The chain combines TRBV7-2 with TRBJ1-2; TRBD1 is a possible D gene (6 bases). The CDR3 is 13 residues long. Trimming took 5 bases from V and 3 from J, leaving 10 bases between them. The germline V gene encodes CDR1 SGHTA and CDR2 FQGNSA. In DNA, the CDR3 is TGTGCCAGCAGCCCCAGGACAGACTATGGCTACACCTTC. It codes for CASSPRTDYGYTF.

The rearrangement uses TRBV4-2 and TRBJ2-1, with 10 positions matching TRBD2. Germline CDR1 and CDR2: LGHNA and YNFKEQ. This CDR3 has 16 residues. The junction had 5 bases not matched to a gene; V was cut back by 0 bases and J by 6 bases. The CDR3 is CASSQDEASGSNEQFF. CDR3 DNA: TGTGCCAGCAGCCAAGACGAGGCTAGCGGGAGCAATGAGCAGTTCTTC.

Here the CDR3 reads CASSSPGSSYYEQYF. CDR3 nucleotides: TGTGCCAGCAGCTCCCCAGGGTCCTCCTACTACGAGCAGTACTTC. This rearrangement joins TRBV13 to TRBJ2-7; D might be TRBD1 (5 bases). The CDR3 has 15 residues. Trimming left V 4 bases short and J 3 bases short, with 16 bases between. Germline CDR1 PRHDT, CDR2 FYEKMQ (reference sequence).

The rearrangement uses TRBV9 and TRBJ1-6; tentatively, D is TRBD1 (6 bases). The CDR3 spans 13 residues. Trimming removed 3 bases from V and 13 bases from J, with 14 bases in between. Per the germline V gene, CDR1 is SGDLS and CDR2 is YYNGEE. The CDR3 DNA is TGTGCCAGCAGCGCGGGGCCAGGGGCCCCCCTCCACTTT. Translating gives CASSAGPGAPLHF. The complete variable domain, with remaining parts taken from reference TRBV9 and TRBJ1-6, reads DSGVTQTPKHLITATGQRVTLRCSPRSGDLSVYWYQQSLDQGLQFLIQYYNGEERAKGNILERFSAQQFPDLHSELNLSSLELGDSALYFCASSAGPGAPLHFGNGTRLTVT.

The rearrangement joins TRBV18 to TRBJ1-1; unclear D gene. Trimming pared 5 bases from V and 0 bases from J, leaving 7 bases between. Germline V CDR1 and CDR2: KGHSH, LQKENI. This CDR3 contains 13 residues. As DNA, the CDR3 is TGTGCCAGCTCAGAAGGAATGAACACTGAAGCTTTCTTT. Encoded protein: CASSEGMNTEAFF.

The chain uses TRBV5-8 and TRBJ1-5; D call uncertain. In germline, CDR1 is SGHTS, CDR2 YDEGEE. The CDR3 totals 14 residues. The V end lost 0 bases, the J end lost 5 bases, and 9 bases lay between the germline ends. The CDR3 coding sequence is TGTGCCAGCAGCTTGGTGGGGTATGATCAGCCCCAGCATTTT. Translated: CASSLVGYDQPQHF.

V and J are TRBV6-1 and TRBJ1-2; a possible D gene is TRBD1 (5 bases). V gave up 3 bases and J gave up 4 bases, with 18 bases separating them. The germline gives CDR1 MNHNS, CDR2 SASEGT. The CDR3 spans 16 residues. The CDR3 loop is CASSEGLGDWSYGYTF. The CDR3 DNA is TGTGCCAGCAGTGAGGGGTTGGGGGATTGGAGCTATGGCTACACCTTC.

The genes are TRBV18 and TRBJ2-1; TRBD2 matches 9 bases. Germline V gives CDR1 KGHSH, CDR2 LQKENI. After removal of 3 bases from V and 8 bases from J, the junction contained 8 bases not matched to a gene. The CDR3 length is 15 residues. The CDR3, as DNA: TGTGCCAGCTCACCGGGAGGCGGGGGGGCTGATGAGCAGTTCTTC. It yields the protein CASSPGGGGADEQFF.

The chain employs TRBV7-9 and TRBJ2-1, with 9 bases matching TRBD2. J lost 3 bases, V lost 5 bases, and 11 bases had no gene match. This CDR3 has 17 amino acids. Germline CDR1 is SEHNR and CDR2 is FQNEAQ (reference sequence). The CDR3 reads CASSRERGAFGYNEQFF. The DNA for the CDR3 is TGTGCCAGCAGCCGGGAGCGGGGGGCTTTCGGCTACAATGAGCAGTTCTTC. Supplemented by reference TRBV7-9 and TRBJ2-1, the full variable domain reads DTGVSQNPRHKITKRGQNVTFRCDPISEHNRLYWYRQTLGQGPEFLTYFQNEAQLEKSRLLSDRFSAERPKGSFSTLEIQRTEQGDSAMYLCASSRERGAFGYNEQFFGPGTRLTVL.

This clone was detected a few times. The rearrangement uses TRBV21-1 and TRBJ1-1; TRBD1 is taken as the D call from the table, unchecked against the DNA. TRBV21-1 is recorded as a pseudogene. This CDR3 comprises 12 residues. The CDR3 region is CARNRGNTEAFF. The DNA for the CDR3 is TGTGCCAGGAACAGGGGGAACACTGAAGCTTTCTTT.

This chain links TRBV6-6 with TRBJ2-7; D gene uncertain. The V and J ends lost 5 bases and 2 bases respectively, with 7 bases between them. Germline V gene sequence: CDR1 MNHNY, CDR2 SVGAGI (reference sequence). This CDR3 has 12 amino acids. CDR3 amino acids: CASSPGPYEQYF. The CDR3, as DNA: TGTGCCAGCAGTCCCGGGCCCTACGAGCAGTACTTC.

The chain recombines TRBV30 with TRBJ1-2; D is possibly TRBD1 (5 bases). The CDR3 contains 14 residues. Germline V gives CDR1 GTSNPN, CDR2 SVGIG (reference sequence). Trimming left V 0 bases short and J 2 bases short, with 10 bases between. The CDR3 bases are TGTGCCTGGAGTGTTGGAGGGGCAAACTATGGCTACACCTTC. Translating gives CAWSVGGANYGYTF.

The V gene is TRBV5-1, the J gene TRBJ2-3, with D hard to call. The CDR3 has 15 amino acids. The germline V gene has CDR1 SGHRS and CDR2 YFSETQ. The ends were cut back, 2 bases at V and 0 bases at J, with 10 bases in the middle. CDR3 sequence (DNA): TGCGCCAGCAGCTTCCCGGAGACTAGCACAGATACGCAGTATTTT. This codes for CASSFPETSTDTQYF.

V is TRBV25-1 and J is TRBJ2-3; 9 bases agree with TRBD2. CDR1 and CDR2 (germline): MGHDK, SYGVNS. With V trimmed by 5 bases and J by 6 bases, 6 bases remained unmatched. CDR3 length: 14 amino acids. DNA of the CDR3: TGTGCCAGCAGTCTCGCGGGAGGGTGGGATACGCAGTATTTT. Translating it yields CASSLAGGWDTQYF.

The chain recombines TRBV9 with TRBJ2-2, with 9 bases matching TRBD1. Germline V gives CDR1 SGDLS, CDR2 YYNGEE. The CDR3 length is 15 residues. V shed 4 bases, J shed 4 bases, and the junction held 5 bases outside the gene matches. This CDR3 is CASSPTGGVTGELFF. In nucleotides, the CDR3 is TGTGCCAGCAGCCCGACAGGGGGGGTCACCGGGGAGCTGTTTTTT.

The chain couples TRBV4-3 to TRBJ2-7; 10 bases align to TRBD1. Germline V gives CDR1 LGHNA, CDR2 YSLEER. Trimming removed 3 bases from V and 3 bases from J; junction bases left unmatched: 5. The CDR3 totals 15 residues. Here the CDR3 reads CASSQAGTGVYEQYF. Written as DNA, the CDR3 is TGCGCCAGCAGCCAGGCCGGGACAGGGGTCTACGAGCAGTACTTC.

V is TRBV2 and J is TRBJ1-5, with a weak D call TRBD1 (6 bases). The germline V and J ends were trimmed by 3 bases and 6 bases, with 12 bases remaining between them. Germline V CDR1 and CDR2: SNHLY, FYNNEI. This CDR3 is 14 amino acids long. This CDR3 reads CASSDGTGSQPQHF. The DNA of the CDR3 is TGTGCCAGCAGTGATGGCACAGGGAGTCAGCCCCAGCATTTT.

This chain connects TRBV4-2 to TRBJ1-1; the D gene is possibly TRBD1 (5 bases). V lost 1 base and J 2 bases, leaving 11 bases between the germline ends. This CDR3 spans 15 amino acids. CDR1 is LGHNA and CDR2 is YNFKEQ in the germline V gene. The CDR3 bases are TGTGCCAGCAGCCAAGTACAGGTTCTAAACACTGAAGCTTTCTTT. The encoded protein is CASSQVQVLNTEAFF.

The chain links TRBV6-1 to TRBJ1-1; D uncertain. This CDR3 contains 13 residues. V was pared by 8 bases and J by 1 base, with 11 bases between. Germline V CDR1 and CDR2: MNHNS, SASEGT. The CDR3 sequence: CASLPWGNTEAFF. The DNA for the CDR3 is TGTGCCAGCTTGCCCTGGGGGAACACTGAAGCTTTCTTT.

The rearrangement uses TRBV2 and TRBJ2-7; maybe TRBD2 (6 bases). V dropped 6 bases and J dropped 3 bases, with 18 bases sitting between them. CDR1 is SNHLY, CDR2 FYNNEI, per germline. CDR3 length: 15 residues. The CDR3 reads CASREGPVSGYEQYF. For the CDR3, the DNA is TGTGCCAGCAGGGAGGGCCCTGTTAGCGGCTACGAGCAGTACTTC.

The genes are TRBV7-3 and TRBJ2-1; D is unclear. Trimming stripped 2 bases from V and 2 bases from J, with 7 bases between. The CDR3 consists of 14 residues. CDR1 is SGHTA, CDR2 FQGTGA, per germline. The chain's CDR3 is CASSLGGPYNEQFF. The CDR3 coding sequence is TGTGCCAGCAGCTTAGGCGGACCCTACAATGAGCAGTTCTTC. Complete variable domain (other parts from reference TRBV7-3 and TRBJ2-1): GAGVSQTPSNKVTEKGKYVELRCDPISGHTALYWYRQSLGQGPEFLIYFQGTGAADDSGLPNDRFFAVRPEGSVSTLKIQRTERGDSAVYLCASSLGGPYNEQFFGPGTRLTVL.

The gene calls are TRBV11-1 and TRBJ1-1; unclear D gene. This CDR3 region has 15 residues. The germline gives CDR1 SGHAT, CDR2 FQDESV (reference sequence). V was pared by 3 bases and J by 0 bases, with 11 bases between. CDR3 in amino acids: CASSLSVFLNTEAFF. The CDR3 DNA is TGTGCCAGCAGCTTGTCGGTTTTTCTGAACACTGAAGCTTTCTTT.

As DNA, the CDR3 is TGTGCCAGCTCAGGGAGGAGGTTAAATGAAAAACTGTTTTTT. This sequence encodes CASSGRRLNEKLFF. This sequence joins TRBV18 and TRBJ1-4; D unresolved. Germline values: CDR1 KGHSH, CDR2 LQKENI. Trimming removed 5 bases from V and 5 bases from J, with 12 bases in between. The length of the CDR3 is 14 residues.

CDR3 DNA: TGTGCCTGGCGGGCCTCGAACACTGAAGCTTTCTTT. Amino acid sequence: CAWRASNTEAFF. This chain connects TRBV30 to TRBJ1-1; D gene uncertain. Germline assignment: CDR1 GTSNPN and CDR2 SVGIG (reference sequence). V shed 5 bases and J shed 1 base, with 8 bases lying between them. This CDR3 has 12 residues.

The chain joins TRBV10-1 to TRBJ1-1; 10 bases map to TRBD1. The V gene's germline CDR1 is WNHNN and CDR2 SYGVQD (reference sequence). The ends lost 6 bases at V and 8 bases at J; junction bases unmatched: 9. The CDR3 has 14 amino acids. CDR3 region: CASSPGTGEWEAFF. DNA for the CDR3: TGCGCCAGCAGCCCCGGGACAGGGGAATGGGAAGCTTTCTTT.